This paragraph covers one T cell receptor beta chain sequence. This record comes from a study of blood T cell repertoires in COVID-19. Across the study: COVID-19 samples, acute and convalescent, were from the United States, Italy and Spain. PBMCs, B-cell-depleted T cells, or T cells provided the cDNA or gDNA that made up the material.

In the original processing: For nucleated cells, counts were estimated from reference gene primer amplification. Using immunoSEQ multiplex PCR, the repertoire was profiled, and TCRdb retains in-frame clones only, with some absent. V and J calls and clone size come straight from that table; D and trimming were deduced from the DNA. The table shows some 180,000 clones, with roughly four fifths occurring only once. Trimming cost V 10 bases and J 3 bases, with 12 bases left between them. The CDR3 is made up of 12 amino acids. In germline, CDR1 is LNHDA, CDR2 SQIVND (reference sequence). A Seattle source enrolled patients during active infection and followed them longitudinally.

This clonotype originated in a woman aged 40 to 50 with COVID-19, enrolled during active disease. Sequencing used peripheral blood. The gene calls are TRBV19 and TRBJ1-1; D possibly corresponds to TRBD1 (6 bases). The CDR3 DNA reads TGTGCCACCTACGGGGGGCACACTGAAGCTTTCTTT. Translating it yields CATYGGHTEAFF.